The clone carrying this T cell receptor (beta chain) was recorded many times. TCRdb independently ran MiXCR on the 5' RACE reads; one entry per CDR3 protein. The repertoire holds approximately 280,000 distinct CDR3 sequences, more than 6.5% seen once, with approximately 2.1% in the top ten. This entry belongs to a study of identical twins. The length of the CDR3 is 15 residues. In germline, CDR1 is ENHRY, CDR2 SYGVKD. Deletions cut 5 bases from V and 0 bases from J, with 13 bases between. Donors uniformly comprised healthy Caucasians. This sample also appeared in a second study, on yellow fever vaccine responses in identical twins.

The sequencing input was memory (CD45RO+) T cells sorted from blood. The J gene is TRBJ1-2, the V gene TRBV10-3; TRBD1 is a possible D gene (5 bases). This TCR was sampled from a woman under 30 in good health. CDR3 sequence reads: CAISIDSSSNYGYTF. The DNA for the CDR3 is TGTGCCATCAGTATCGACAGCTCCTCTAACTATGGCTACACCTTC.